A single sample is the source of the 26 T cell receptor beta chains below, sequenced in a study of human T cells and chemical hapten exposure. As to time point: patch test 1, 2 weeks after DPC sensitization. Treatment given: therapeutic diphenylcyclopropenone sensitization with weekly scalp DPC. TCRdb recomputed calls from the RACE reads with MiXCR, one row per CDR3 protein. The repertoire holds 84,000 or so distinct CDR3 sequences, with over 9.5% as singletons. Here the sequenced sample was whole blood, taken in connection with sensitization to the hapten diphenylcyclopropenone (DPC). The receptors were gathered from a man aged 35-49 years with alopecia areata. Some clones in this sample may be carry-over from other donors' samples.

The chain is built from TRBV6-1 and TRBJ1-2, with D possibly being TRBD1 (5 bases). The CDR3 extends over 13 amino acids. Trimming stripped 8 bases from V and 2 bases from J, with 12 bases between. Per the germline V gene, CDR1 is MNHNS and CDR2 is SASEGT. The CDR3 region has the DNA TGTGCCAGCCGCTTGGGGCAGAACTATGGCTACACCTTC. This sequence encodes CASRLGQNYGYTF.

This clonotype occurred a few times. The rearrangement uses TRBV5-5 and TRBJ1-5; TRBD1 aligns across 7 bases. Germline values: CDR1 SGHKS, CDR2 YYEKEE (reference sequence). This CDR3 contains 14 residues. V lost 7 bases and J lost 0; bases outside the gene matches: 4. In DNA form, the CDR3 reads TGTGCCAGCGAAACAGGGGATAGCAATCAGCCCCAGCATTTT. As protein: CASETGDSNQPQHF.

The V and J genes are TRBV20-1 and TRBJ2-7; a weak D match, TRBD1 (5 bases). Trimming cost V 1 base and J 2 bases, with 6 bases left between them. The CDR3 runs to 12 residues. The germline gives CDR1 DFQATT, CDR2 SNEGSKA (reference sequence). The CDR3 loop is CSARGTPYEQYF. The DNA for the CDR3 is TGCAGTGCTAGAGGGACACCCTACGAGCAGTACTTC.

This clonotype was seen many times. CDR3 in amino acids: CASSQAQEYYTDTQYF. CDR3 nucleotide sequence: TGCGCCAGCAGCCAGGCCCAAGAATATTACACAGATACGCAGTATTTT. This chain uses TRBV4-3 with TRBJ2-3; D gene uncertain. Germline CDR1 reads LGHNA; CDR2 reads YSLEER. V lost 3 bases, J lost 2 bases, and 15 bases lay in between. The CDR3 length is 16 residues.

The V and J genes are TRBV20-1 and TRBJ2-3; weak D call: TRBD2 (11 bases). V lost 1 base and J 2 bases, leaving 22 bases between the germline ends. Germline assignment: CDR1 DFQATT and CDR2 SNEGSKA (reference sequence). CDR3 length: 18 residues. DNA for the CDR3: TGCAGTGCTAGAGGGACAGGGGGACTAGCGGAATTCACAGATACGCAGTATTTT. Amino acids: CSARGTGGLAEFTDTQYF.

The rearrangement links TRBV20-1 to TRBJ2-5; maybe TRBD2 (5 bases). The CDR3 is 14 amino acids. V lost 0 bases and J lost 7, with 15 bases in between. Per the germline V gene, CDR1 is DFQATT and CDR2 is SNEGSKA (reference sequence). CDR3 region: CSARDGPAGGTQYF. Here the CDR3 DNA reads TGCAGTGCTAGAGACGGTCCGGCGGGCGGGACCCAGTACTTC.

V and J are TRBV18 and TRBJ1-1, with unresolved D. Germline assignment: CDR1 KGHSH and CDR2 LQKENI. V was pared by 1 base and J by 1 base, with 10 bases between. The CDR3 sequence is 15 residues long. CDR3 in DNA: TGTGCCAGCTCACCACTGGGGAGAGGGAACACTGAAGCTTTCTTT. As protein: CASSPLGRGNTEAFF.

At least ten counts were recorded for this clonotype. V and J are TRBV29-1 and TRBJ2-5; D may be TRBD2 (6 bases). V was clipped by 3 bases and J by 5 bases, with 10 bases between them. This CDR3 comprises 12 residues. Germline V gene lookup returns CDR1 SQVTM and CDR2 ANQGSEA. CDR3 nucleotides: TGCAGCGTTGACGCAGGAGGGGAGACCCAGTACTTC. The encoded protein is CSVDAGGETQYF. The full variable domain, rest sourced from reference TRBV29-1 and TRBJ2-5, is SAVISQKPSRDICQRGTSLTIQCQVDSQVTMMFWYRQQPGQSLTLIATANQGSEATYESGFVIDKFPISRPNLTFSTLTVSNMSPEDSSIYLCSVDAGGETQYFGPGTRLLVL.

The sample holds a few counts of this clonotype. The rearrangement joins TRBV28 to TRBJ1-4; 7 nucleotides line up with TRBD1. The germline V gene encodes CDR1 MDHEN and CDR2 SYDVKM. The CDR3 has 14 amino acids. J gave up 8 bases and V 5 bases, and 8 bases lay outside the gene matches. As DNA, the CDR3 is TGTGCCAGCAGTCCAGGGGGGGGAGGCGAAAAACTGTTTTTT. Protein: CASSPGGGGEKLFF. Together with reference TRBV28 and TRBJ1-4, the CDR3 gives the full variable domain: DVKVTQSSRYLVKRTGEKVFLECVQDMDHENMFWYRQDPGLGLRLIYFSYDVKMKEKGDIPEGYSVSREKKERFSLILESASTNQTSMYLCASSPGGGGEKLFFGSGTQLSVL.

This clonotype was detected a few times. This chain connects TRBV7-2 to TRBJ2-5; 13 bases agree with TRBD2. The germline CDR1 and CDR2 sequences are SGHTA and FQGNSA. This CDR3 spans 15 amino acids. The V and J ends lost 5 bases and 7 bases, in that order; junction bases with no gene match: 7. As DNA, the CDR3 is TGTGCCAGCAGCCCCGGGACTAGCGGGATGGGGACCCAGTACTTC. Amino acids: CASSPGTSGMGTQYF.

This clonotype appeared many times. This chain uses TRBV9 with TRBJ2-2, with TRBD2 as a possible D gene (5 bases). The CDR3 length is 16 residues. Trimming cost V 4 bases and J 0 bases, with 13 bases left between them. Germline V gene lookup returns CDR1 SGDLS and CDR2 YYNGEE. CDR3 nucleotide sequence: TGTGCCAGCAGCCAGAGGAGCGGATCGAACACCGGGGAGCTGTTTTTT. Its protein product is CASSQRSGSNTGELFF.

The sample holds many counts of this clonotype. The V gene is TRBV11-3, the J gene TRBJ1-1, with unresolved D. Per germline, CDR1 SGHNT and CDR2 YENEEA. Trimming removed 2 bases from V and 3 bases from J, with 7 bases in between. This CDR3 is 13 amino acids long. CDR3 in amino acids: CASSLTADTEAFF. The CDR3 DNA follows: TGTGCCAGCAGCTTAACGGCCGACACTGAAGCTTTCTTT.

The J gene is TRBJ1-5, the V gene TRBV2; TRBD1 matches 7 bases. Trimming took 5 bases from V and 0 from J; bases not matched to a gene: 7. The length of the CDR3 is 16 residues. The V gene's germline CDR1 is SNHLY and CDR2 FYNNEI. The CDR3 coding sequence is TGTGCCAGCAGTCCCCGGACAGGCCTTAGCAATCAGCCCCAGCATTTT. This codes for CASSPRTGLSNQPQHF.

The chain has TRBV6-5 and TRBJ1-6; a weak D match, TRBD1 (6 bases). The CDR3 covers 17 residues. The germline CDR1 and CDR2 sequences are MNHEY and SVGAGI. Deletions cut 2 bases from V and 4 bases from J, with 15 bases between. The CDR3 DNA reads as TGTGCCAGCAGTTACCTTTTCGGACAGAAGTATAATTCACCCCTCCACTTT. Amino acids: CASSYLFGQKYNSPLHF.

This clonotype was detected only a few times. V usage is TRBV12-3 or TRBV12-4 and J usage is TRBJ1-2; 7 bases are shared with TRBD1. CDR3 length: 14 amino acids. The trim removed 5 bases at V and 3 bases at J, leaving 6 bases unmatched. CDR3 residues: CASSTPGTDYGYTF. Here the CDR3 DNA reads TGTGCCAGCAGTACCCCCGGGACAGACTATGGCTACACCTTC.

This clonotype showed up many times. This chain links TRBV6-6 with TRBJ1-2, with a tentative D call TRBD1 (6 bases). V lost 0 bases, J lost 4 bases, and 9 bases lay in between. This CDR3 spans 14 amino acids. CDR1 is MNHNY and CDR2 is SVGAGI in the germline V gene (reference sequence). CDR3 sequence reads: CASSYSETGYGYTF. In nucleotides, the CDR3 is TGTGCCAGCAGTTACTCTGAGACAGGCTATGGCTACACCTTC.

DNA of the CDR3: TGTGCCAGCAGCCCGGGAGAGACTACCTACGAGCAGTACTTC. Its translation: CASSPGETTYEQYF. V and J are TRBV7-9 and TRBJ2-7; possibly TRBD2 for D (6 bases). This CDR3 has 14 amino acids. Trimming cost V 5 bases and J 2 bases, with 13 bases left between them. The germline V gene has CDR1 SEHNR and CDR2 FQNEAQ (reference sequence).

This clonotype was detected ten times or more. The chain carries TRBV29-1 and TRBJ1-1, with D perhaps TRBD1 (6 bases). Per the germline V gene, CDR1 is SQVTM and CDR2 is ANQGSEA. CDR3 length equals 13 residues. The ends were cut back, 7 bases at V and 6 bases at J, with 18 bases in the middle. In DNA, the CDR3 is TGCAGCGGAGGGGGGGGCCGAGGTGCTGAAGCTTTCTTT. This codes for CSGGGGRGAEAFF.

This clonotype came up many times. V and J are TRBV7-8 and TRBJ1-5; tentative D call: TRBD1 (6 bases). This CDR3 has 14 amino acids. V dropped 6 bases and J dropped 7 bases, with 16 bases sitting between them. Germline CDR1 and CDR2: SGHVS and FQNEAQ. Written as DNA, the CDR3 is TGTGCCAGCAGTTTAAGGGGGGTGCGGCAGCCCCAGCATTTT. Translating it yields CASSLRGVRQPQHF.

This clonotype was counted between two and nine times. CDR3 nucleotide sequence: TGTGCCAGCAGCCCAGGGGGTTACACCGGGGAGCTGTTTTTT. This sequence encodes CASSPGGYTGELFF. V usage is TRBV12-3 or TRBV12-4 and J usage is TRBJ2-2, with 7 bases fitting TRBD1. The V gene end was trimmed by 6 bases and the J gene end by 3 bases; junction bases not matched to a gene: 4. The CDR3 runs 14 residues.

This clonotype was detected only a few times. The chain links TRBV24-1 to TRBJ2-3, with D hard to call. The length of the CDR3 is 14 residues. Deletions cut 4 bases from V and 0 bases from J, with 7 bases between. Germline V gene lookup returns CDR1 KGHDR and CDR2 SFDVKD. The CDR3 loop reads CATSDAHSTDTQYF. The CDR3 DNA reads TGTGCCACCAGTGACGCCCACAGCACAGATACGCAGTATTTT.

This clonotype showed up just a few times. V usage is TRBV20-1 and J usage is TRBJ1-5; D unresolved. V was shortened by 5 bases and J by 0 bases, with 11 bases between the two germline ends. The CDR3 is 14 amino acids. Germline CDR1 reads DFQATT; CDR2 reads SNEGSKA (reference sequence). The CDR3 loop reads CSARTMDSNQPQHF. DNA for the CDR3: TGCAGTGCTCGGACTATGGATAGCAATCAGCCCCAGCATTTT.

The rearrangement joins TRBV4-3 to TRBJ1-3; D gene ambiguous. Germline V gene lookup returns CDR1 LGHNA and CDR2 YSLEER. CDR3 size: 16 residues. The V end was cut by 0 bases, the J end by 0 bases, with 9 bases between. For the CDR3, the DNA is TGCGCCAGCAGCCAAGACGGAGTCGGCTCTGGAAACACCATATATTTT. Translating it yields CASSQDGVGSGNTIYF.

This clonotype was detected only once. The chain has TRBV30 and TRBJ2-1; no clear D gene. Germline V gives CDR1 GTSNPN, CDR2 SVGIG (reference sequence). The CDR3 has 12 amino acids. The CDR3 DNA reads TGTGCTCGCGGTACAGATTACAATGAGCAGTTCTTC. The encoded protein is CARGTDYNEQFF.

This clonotype was counted at least ten times. The chain combines TRBV6-5 with TRBJ1-1; perhaps TRBD1 as D (6 bases). From germline, CDR1 is MNHEY and CDR2 SVGAGI. Trimming removed 2 bases from V and 7 bases from J, with 17 bases in between. The CDR3 totals 15 residues. The CDR3 region is CASSYSTGLRGEAFF. For the CDR3, the DNA is TGTGCCAGCAGTTACAGTACAGGGTTGAGAGGTGAAGCTTTCTTT.

The rearrangement uses TRBV29-1 and TRBJ1-2, with a possible D match to TRBD1 (6 bases). Germline V gene sequence: CDR1 SQVTM, CDR2 ANQGSEA. The V and J ends lost 7 bases and 4 bases respectively, with 19 bases between them. The CDR3 loop spans 14 amino acids. The CDR3 region has the DNA TGCAGCGCAAGGACAGAAACAAATTTCTATGGCTACACCTTC. Translated: CSARTETNFYGYTF.